Listed below are T cell receptor beta chains from one sample, sequenced in a study of T cells after yellow fever vaccination. TCRdb reanalysed the 5' RACE reads using MiXCR and keeps one entry per CDR3 protein. The sample holds about 320,000 distinct CDR3 sequences, around 6.8% seen once. The source was PBMCs, collected approximately 40 days after the first yellow fever vaccination. The source is a man aged 18 to 30 who received the YFV17D yellow fever vaccine. The CDR3 runs from the conserved cysteine through the conserved F or W. Fields, in order: CDR3 DNA, CDR3 protein, V gene, J gene, clone size, D gene. The D gene is left open where the match is weak. A row's size may be missing; if present it is once, few, many or a size class.

TGCAGCGTCTTAGGTTACGAACAGAACACTGAAGCTTTCTTT	CSVLGYEQNTEAFF	TRBV29-1	TRBJ1-1	few	-
TGCGCCAGCAGCCCAAGGGACGTCGCTTCACCCCTCCACTTT	CASSPRDVASPLHF	TRBV4-1	TRBJ1-6	few	-
TGCGCCAGCAGGGTTTCGTGGCAAGAGACCCAGTACTTC	CASRVSWQETQYF	TRBV5-1	TRBJ2-5	-	-
TGTGCCAGCAGCTTAGGATCTCAGAACTCCTACAATGAGCAGTTCTTC	CASSLGSQNSYNEQFF	TRBV7-9	TRBJ2-1	-	-
TGCGCCACCCCTTTGGGGTCGAACACCGGGGAGCTGTTTTTT	CATPLGSNTGELFF	TRBV10-2	TRBJ2-2	few	-
TGTGCCAGCAGCTCAGCAACAGGGGGCACTGGAAACACCATATATTTT	CASSSATGGTGNTIYF	TRBV7-9	TRBJ1-3	-	TRBD1
TGCGCCAGCAGCTTTAGCGCTAACACCGGGGAGCTGTTTTTT	CASSFSANTGELFF	TRBV5-1	TRBJ2-2	-	-
TGTGCCAGCAGAATGACAGGAAGCAATCAGCCCCAGCATTTT	CASRMTGSNQPQHF	TRBV12-3/TRBV12-4	TRBJ1-5	many	-
TGTGCCACCAAGGGGGGCCCGCCAAATACGCAGTATTTT	CATKGGPPNTQYF	TRBV10-3	TRBJ2-3	few	-
TGTGCCAGCAGTGAAGCGCGGGCTAGACCTAAAAACATTCAGTACTTC	CASSEARARPKNIQYF	TRBV2	TRBJ2-4	-	-
TGCGCCAGCAGCCCGCGGATGGGTAGCGGGGGCCGGGGCACAGATACGCAGTATTTT	CASSPRMGSGGRGTDTQYF	TRBV5-1	TRBJ2-3	-	TRBD2
TGTGCCATCAGTGAGTCGGTGGGTAGGTCGGGAACTTTCTTT	CAISESVGRSGTFF	TRBV10-3	TRBJ1-1	few	-
TGCGCCAGCAGTTCCGAGGAGGTGTGGGCCTACGAGCAGTACTTC	CASSSEEVWAYEQYF	TRBV5-1	TRBJ2-7	many	-
TGTGCCAGCAACCCCCAAGACACCCAGGGGTGGGAAAAACTGTTTTTT	CASNPQDTQGWEKLFF	TRBV28	TRBJ1-4	many	-
TGCAGTGCTACCATCGGGACTAGCGACACCGGGGAGCTGTTTTTT	CSATIGTSDTGELFF	TRBV20-1	TRBJ2-2	-	TRBD2
TGCGCCAGCAGCCAAACAAAATACACCGGGGAGCTGTTTTTT	CASSQTKYTGELFF	TRBV4-3	TRBJ2-2	many	-
TGTGCCAGCAGACCTAGCGGGGCAGGCAAAAACATTCAGTACTTC	CASRPSGAGKNIQYF	TRBV12-3/TRBV12-4	TRBJ2-4	many	TRBD2
TGTGCCACCAGCAGAGAAGGGCGCAGTAGTCTTGAGCAGTTCTTC	CATSREGRSSLEQFF	TRBV15	TRBJ2-1	once	-
TGTGCCAGCAGTTTGGAGAGGCTAGCGGGGGGCCGTGGGACCCAGTACTTC	CASSLERLAGGRGTQYF	TRBV12-3/TRBV12-4	TRBJ2-5	-	TRBD2
TGTGCCAGCCTTACTAGCGGGGGGGCCCGTGAGCAGTTCTTC	CASLTSGGAREQFF	TRBV3-1	TRBJ2-1	few	TRBD2
TGCGCCAGCAGCCCCGGGACAGGAGTTATCACAGATACGCAGTATTTT	CASSPGTGVITDTQYF	TRBV5-1	TRBJ2-3	few	TRBD1
TGTGCCAGCAGCCCTCCGACTAGCGGTACAGATACGCAGTATTTT	CASSPPTSGTDTQYF	TRBV7-9	TRBJ2-3	-	TRBD2
TGTGCCAGCAGCCCGGGGCCAGGGTCAGATACGCAGTATTTT	CASSPGPGSDTQYF	TRBV7-2	TRBJ2-3	few	-